The following is a T cell receptor (beta chain) sequence with its context. TCRdb used MiXCR to reprocess the 5' RACE reads, holding one entry per CDR3 protein. The sample has around 530,000 distinct CDR3 sequences, roughly 15% seen once. Deletions cut 1 base from V and 0 bases from J, with 8 bases between. The CDR3 loop spans 15 amino acids. In germline, CDR1 is SGHAT, CDR2 FQNNGV. The data belong to a study of identical twins. A further study also used this sample, focusing on yellow fever vaccine responses in identical twins.

The chain employs TRBV11-2 and TRBJ2-3; maybe TRBD2 (6 bases). This sequence originates from a woman aged 18-35 years in good health. The sample was CD4+ T cells sorted from blood. CDR3 protein: CASSLGRASTDTQYF. For the CDR3, the DNA is TGTGCCAGCAGCTTAGGGAGGGCTAGCACAGATACGCAGTATTTT.